This is a list of T cell receptor beta chains from one sample in a study of T cell changes during pregnancy in multiple sclerosis. Produced via immunoSEQ multiplex PCR; TCRdb's table is partial and in-frame only. The sample carries approximately 46,000 clones, 80% to 95% recorded once. The sequencing used CD4+ T cells from peripheral blood mononuclear cells, collected after pregnancy. These receptors originate from a female donor with multiple sclerosis, enrolled in a pregnancy study. CDR3s include the opening cysteine and the closing phenylalanine or tryptophan. D genes are given only for firm matches. Not all rows give a size; the values are once, few, many and, for expanded clones, a class.

.	TRBV4-1	TRBJ2-5	.	CASSRREGGETQYF	TGCGCCAGCAGCCGTAGGGAGGGGGGAGAGACCCAGTACTTC
.	TRBV5-4	TRBJ2-7	TRBD2	CASSPTPSGSGYEQYF	TGTGCCAGCAGCCCGACTCCTAGCGGGAGCGGGTACGAGCAGTACTTC
.	TRBV5-1	TRBJ2-1	TRBD2	CASSPGRTSGRPGYNEQFF	TGCGCCAGCAGCCCAGGGAGGACTAGCGGGAGGCCGGGTTATAATGAGCAGTTCTTC
once	TRBV19	TRBJ2-7	.	CASSIGGGISYEQYF	TGTGCCAGTAGTATAGGAGGGGGTATCTCCTACGAGCAGTACTTC
.	TRBV19	TRBJ2-7	TRBD1	CASSATGTGGLGQYF	TGTGCCAGTAGTGCGACCGGGACAGGGGGCTTGGGGCAGTACTTC
once	TRBV19	TRBJ1-5	TRBD1	CASSNTGDQPQHF	TGTGCCAGTAGTAATACAGGGGATCAGCCCCAGCATTTT
.	TRBV6-6	TRBJ2-5	TRBD1	CASSLGQGRQETQYF	TGTGCCAGCAGTTTAGGACAGGGCCGGCAAGAGACCCAGTACTTC
.	TRBV19	TRBJ2-3	TRBD2	CASSTGAGVGDTQYF	TGTGCCAGTAGTACCGGAGCGGGAGTTGGAGATACGCAGTATTTT
once	TRBV7-5	TRBJ1-5	.	CVRKEGRNQPQHF	TGTGTCAGAAAGGAGGGACGGAATCAGCCCCAGCATTTT
.	TRBV27	TRBJ2-1	TRBD2	CASSSSSGTYNEQFF	TGTGCCAGCAGTTCCTCTAGCGGTACCTACAATGAGCAGTTCTTC
once	TRBV5-1	TRBJ2-1	TRBD2	CASSLGSGRYTYNEQFF	TGCGCCAGCAGCTTGGGCAGCGGGAGGTACACCTACAATGAGCAGTTCTTC
.	TRBV5-4	TRBJ2-3	TRBD2	CASSLAGGSGTDTQYF	TGTGCCAGCAGCTTAGCGGGAGGATCGGGCACAGATACGCAGTATTTT
.	TRBV6-1	TRBJ2-7	TRBD1	CASSEAWDRTYEQYF	TGTGCCAGCAGTGAAGCTTGGGACAGGACCTACGAGCAGTACTTC
.	TRBV28	TRBJ2-7	TRBD2	CASSLSPAGGPYEQYF	TGTGCCAGCAGTTTATCTCCAGCGGGAGGGCCCTACGAGCAGTACTTC
.	TRBV30	TRBJ2-2	.	CAWRRKGGIIGELFF	TGTGCCTGGCGAAGGAAGGGCGGGATAATCGGGGAGCTGTTTTTT
.	TRBV5-1	TRBJ2-5	.	CASSLTPQTGRETQYF	TGCGCCAGCAGCTTGACCCCTCAAACGGGGAGAGAGACCCAGTACTTC
once	TRBV18	TRBJ1-5	.	CASSPAQGVAPQHF	TGTGCCAGCTCACCTGCCCAGGGCGTAGCGCCCCAGCATTTT
.	TRBV5-1	TRBJ2-7	.	CASSSLKRVYEQYF	TGCGCCAGCAGCTCACTTAAGAGGGTCTACGAGCAGTACTTC
.	TRBV19	TRBJ2-3	TRBD2	CASRGLAVNTDTQYF	TGTGCCAGTAGAGGACTAGCGGTTAACACAGATACGCAGTATTTT
.	TRBV29-1	TRBJ2-1	TRBD1	CSVDGWGQGNNEQFF	TGCAGCGTTGATGGTTGGGGACAGGGGAACAATGAGCAGTTCTTC
.	TRBV4-2	TRBJ1-4	TRBD1	CASSKTGVGEKLFF	TGTGCCAGCAGCAAGACAGGGGTGGGTGAAAAACTGTTTTTT
.	TRBV2	TRBJ2-3	.	CASNGGSTDTQYF	TGTGCCAGCAATGGAGGCAGCACAGATACGCAGTATTTT
once	TRBV6-1	TRBJ1-2	.	CASSELGYGGFDSVGYTF	TGTGCCAGCAGTGAATTGGGTTATGGGGGGTTCGACTCGGTCGGCTACACCTTC
.	TRBV7-2	TRBJ2-7	.	CASSSGGIYEQYF	TGTGCCAGCAGCTCGGGCGGGATCTACGAGCAGTACTTC
.	TRBV28	TRBJ1-5	.	CASRRGGNNQPQHF	TGTGCCAGCAGGAGGGGGGGAAACAATCAGCCCCAGCATTTT
.	TRBV11-2	TRBJ2-3	TRBD2	CASSLWTLAGEADTQYF	TGTGCCAGCAGCTTATGGACACTAGCGGGAGAGGCAGATACGCAGTATTTT
.	TRBV5-1	TRBJ2-1	.	CASSLAPSGSYNEQFF	TGCGCCAGCAGCTTGGCGCCTAGTGGATCCTACAATGAGCAGTTCTTC
.	TRBV6-1	TRBJ2-2	TRBD2	CASSLSGRTGELFF	TGTGCCAGCAGCCTAAGCGGGAGAACCGGGGAGCTGTTTTTT
.	TRBV5-1	TRBJ2-7	.	CASSLNTGTSSYEQYF	TGCGCCAGCAGCTTGAATACAGGGACAAGCTCCTACGAGCAGTACTTC
.	TRBV5-1	TRBJ2-1	TRBD2	CASSGGRAEGKQFF	TGCGCCAGCAGCGGGGGGAGGGCCGAAGGGAAGCAGTTCTTC
.	TRBV27	TRBJ1-6	.	CASSFTLGGSPLHF	TGTGCCAGCAGTTTTACCTTAGGAGGATCACCCCTCCACTTT
once	TRBV2	TRBJ1-4	.	CASKVVSGNEKLFF	TGTGCCAGCAAAGTCGTGTCGGGGAATGAAAAACTGTTTTTT
.	TRBV5-6	TRBJ1-1	.	CASSLAPNQERGAFF	TGTGCCAGCAGCTTGGCTCCCAACCAAGAAAGGGGAGCTTTCTTT
.	TRBV4-2	TRBJ2-3	.	CASGKGVTDTQYF	TGTGCCAGCGGAAAGGGGGTCACAGATACGCAGTATTTT
.	TRBV5-8	TRBJ2-1	.	CASSARVGLHNREQFF	TGTGCCAGCAGCGCACGAGTGGGACTTCACAATCGGGAGCAGTTCTTC
.	TRBV7-9	TRBJ1-2	.	CASSSTWGDNYGYTF	TGTGCCAGCAGCTCCACCTGGGGGGATAACTATGGCTACACCTTC
.	TRBV6-1	TRBJ1-2	TRBD1	CASSETGFYGYTF	TGTGCCAGCAGTGAGACAGGGTTCTATGGCTACACCTTC
.	TRBV7-6	TRBJ1-1	.	CASSQRAGDTEAFF	TGTGCCAGCAGCCAGCGGGCTGGCGACACTGAAGCTTTCTTT
.	TRBV7-2	TRBJ2-7	TRBD1	CASSPDRVNEQYF	TGTGCCAGCAGTCCCGACAGGGTCAACGAGCAGTACTTC
once	TRBV4-1	TRBJ2-7	.	CASSQDYIQYF	TGCGCCAGCAGCCAAGATTATATCCAGTACTTC
.	TRBV28	TRBJ1-1	TRBD1	CASSTGGREAFF	TGTGCCAGCAGTACAGGGGGCCGTGAAGCTTTCTTT
once	TRBV14	TRBJ1-1	TRBD1	CASSQASGGSRAFF	TGTGCCAGCAGCCAAGCCTCAGGGGGCAGTAGGGCTTTCTTT
.	TRBV5-1	TRBJ2-5	.	CASSLASGEETQYF	TGCGCCAGCAGCTTGGCCTCGGGGGAAGAGACCCAGTACTTC
few	TRBV28	TRBJ1-5	.	CASSWSGRANQPQHF	TGTGCCAGCAGTTGGTCAGGGAGGGCCAATCAGCCCCAGCATTTT
few	TRBV7-2	TRBJ2-5	TRBD2	CASSLAAGRGETQYF	TGTGCCAGCAGCTTAGCGGCAGGGAGGGGAGAGACCCAGTACTTC
.	TRBV2	TRBJ2-7	.	CASSETTFGYEQYF	TGTGCCAGCAGCGAGACGACTTTTGGGTACGAGCAGTACTTC
.	TRBV18	TRBJ2-2	.	CASSRIKNTGELFF	TGTGCCAGCTCACGTATAAAGAACACCGGGGAGCTGTTTTTT
.	TRBV28	TRBJ2-7	.	CASSLPGSLSYEQYF	TGTGCCAGCAGTTTACCAGGCTCACTCTCCTACGAGCAGTACTTC
.	TRBV30	TRBJ2-1	.	CAWSSGVSNEQFF	TGTGCCTGGAGTTCGGGGGTCTCCAATGAGCAGTTCTTC
.	TRBV10-1	TRBJ2-3	.	CASSESRDTQYF	TGCGCCAGCAGTGAGTCGAGGGATACGCAGTATTTT